The rows below give T cell receptor beta chains drawn from one sample of a study of cytomegalovirus exposure and HLA in healthy donors. Sequenced by immunoSEQ multiplex PCR; TCRdb stores in-frame clones only, minus some. The sample has approximately 93,000 clones; under 90% are singletons. The sequenced sample consisted of PBMCs. The receptors here all came from a man aged 50-59 years in good health and CMV-seronegative. CDR3s include the opening cysteine and the closing phenylalanine or tryptophan. Each record gives: D gene, clone size, J gene, V gene, CDR3 DNA, CDR3 protein. The D gene is left open where the match is weak. Not every row has a clone size; where given, it reads once, few, many or a size class.

d_gene: NA; abundance: NA; j_gene: TRBJ2-1; v_gene: TRBV7-9; CDR3nt: TGTGCCAGCACCCCAGAAGGGATTGCGGCGAGGGATGAGCAGTTCTTC; CDR3aa: CASTPEGIAARDEQFF
d_gene: TRBD1; abundance: NA; j_gene: TRBJ1-1; v_gene: TRBV5-4; CDR3nt: TGTGCCAGCAGCCTGGGACAGGTCAACACTGAAGCTTTCTTT; CDR3aa: CASSLGQVNTEAFF
d_gene: TRBD2; abundance: few; j_gene: TRBJ2-1; v_gene: TRBV15; CDR3nt: TGTGCCACCAGCAGTTCGAGGACTAGCGGGAGGGATAGCAATGAGCAGTTCTTC; CDR3aa: CATSSSRTSGRDSNEQFF
d_gene: NA; abundance: NA; j_gene: TRBJ2-7; v_gene: TRBV13; CDR3nt: TGTGCCAGCAGCTTACGGGACATCGAATACGAGCAGTACTTC; CDR3aa: CASSLRDIEYEQYF
d_gene: NA; abundance: NA; j_gene: TRBJ2-1; v_gene: TRBV4-2; CDR3nt: TGTGCCAGCAGCCACTCGGTGGAGGGCAATGAGCAGTTCTTC; CDR3aa: CASSHSVEGNEQFF
d_gene: NA; abundance: NA; j_gene: TRBJ2-7; v_gene: TRBV11-3; CDR3nt: TGTGCCAGCAGCATAACAGGTTCCTACGAGCAGTACTTC; CDR3aa: CASSITGSYEQYF
d_gene: TRBD1; abundance: NA; j_gene: TRBJ2-4; v_gene: TRBV5-5; CDR3nt: TGTGCCAGCAGCCTACAGGGGGTTAAAAACATTCAGTACTTC; CDR3aa: CASSLQGVKNIQYF
d_gene: NA; abundance: NA; j_gene: TRBJ1-5; v_gene: TRBV5-1; CDR3nt: TGCGCCAGCAGCCCGGGACATCAGGACGGGCCCCAGCATTTT; CDR3aa: CASSPGHQDGPQHF
d_gene: NA; abundance: NA; j_gene: TRBJ2-1; v_gene: TRBV29-1; CDR3nt: TGCAGCGTTGAAGGCGAGGCTGAGCAGTTCTTC; CDR3aa: CSVEGEAEQFF
d_gene: NA; abundance: NA; j_gene: TRBJ1-1; v_gene: TRBV9; CDR3nt: TGTGCCAGCAGCCCGAGGGGGATGGGTACTGAAGCTTTCTTT; CDR3aa: CASSPRGMGTEAFF
d_gene: TRBD1; abundance: NA; j_gene: TRBJ1-2; v_gene: TRBV19; CDR3nt: TGTGCCAGTAGCCCCGGACAGGGTAATGGCTACACCTTC; CDR3aa: CASSPGQGNGYTF
d_gene: NA; abundance: NA; j_gene: TRBJ1-2; v_gene: TRBV19; CDR3nt: TGTGCCAGTAGAGTCCGGGACACTCAGAACTATGGCTACACCTTC; CDR3aa: CASRVRDTQNYGYTF
d_gene: TRBD1; abundance: NA; j_gene: TRBJ1-5; v_gene: TRBV28; CDR3nt: TGTGCCAGCAGTCTTGGACAGGGGTTAGGTCAGCCCCAGCATTTT; CDR3aa: CASSLGQGLGQPQHF
d_gene: TRBD1; abundance: NA; j_gene: TRBJ1-1; v_gene: TRBV5-4; CDR3nt: TGTGCCAGCAGCTTGGGGAGACAGGGCCCTGGGGCTGAAGCTTTCTTT; CDR3aa: CASSLGRQGPGAEAFF
d_gene: NA; abundance: once; j_gene: TRBJ2-4; v_gene: TRBV21-1; CDR3nt: TGTGCCAGCAGCAAAGCGATACCGGGACAGGTAATAGCCAAAAACATTCAGTACTTC; CDR3aa: CASSKAIPGQVIAKNIQYF
d_gene: TRBD1; abundance: NA; j_gene: TRBJ2-5; v_gene: TRBV4-1; CDR3nt: TGCGCCAGCAGCCCTATGGGGACAGAAGAAGAGACCCAGTACTTC; CDR3aa: CASSPMGTEEETQYF
d_gene: TRBD2; abundance: NA; j_gene: TRBJ2-2; v_gene: TRBV2; CDR3nt: TGTGCCAGCAGTGAAACGGGAGGGGGCACCGGGGAGCTGTTTTTT; CDR3aa: CASSETGGGTGELFF
d_gene: TRBD2; abundance: few; j_gene: TRBJ2-3; v_gene: TRBV7-9; CDR3nt: TGTGCCAGCAGCTCAATGGGATCTAGGACTAGCGAGGGCACAGATACGCAGTATTTT; CDR3aa: CASSSMGSRTSEGTDTQYF
d_gene: NA; abundance: NA; j_gene: TRBJ2-7; v_gene: TRBV21-1; CDR3nt: TGTGCCAGCAGCAAAGCGCTAGCGGGAGTCCACGAGCAGTACTTC; CDR3aa: CASSKALAGVHEQYF
d_gene: NA; abundance: few; j_gene: TRBJ1-3; v_gene: TRBV28; CDR3nt: TGTGCCAGCAGTTTATCGAGGGGGTATGCAAACACCATATATTTT; CDR3aa: CASSLSRGYANTIYF
d_gene: NA; abundance: NA; j_gene: TRBJ2-2; v_gene: TRBV5-1; CDR3nt: TGCGCCAGCAGCCTAACAGGGTCGGTGGACACCGGGGAGCTGTTTTTT; CDR3aa: CASSLTGSVDTGELFF
d_gene: NA; abundance: few; j_gene: TRBJ2-2; v_gene: TRBV7-3; CDR3nt: TGTGCCAGCAGCCCAGGGGTAAAAGACACCGGGGAGCTGTTTTTT; CDR3aa: CASSPGVKDTGELFF
d_gene: TRBD1; abundance: few; j_gene: TRBJ1-1; v_gene: TRBV5-1; CDR3nt: TGCGCCAGCAGCGGGGGACAGACGAACACTGAAGCTTTCTTT; CDR3aa: CASSGGQTNTEAFF
d_gene: TRBD2; abundance: NA; j_gene: TRBJ2-7; v_gene: TRBV11-2; CDR3nt: TGTGCCAGCAGCCCACAGCCGCGTAGCGGGAGGAGCTCCTACGAGCAGTACTTC; CDR3aa: CASSPQPRSGRSSYEQYF
d_gene: TRBD2; abundance: NA; j_gene: TRBJ2-3; v_gene: TRBV4-3; CDR3nt: TGCGCCAGCAGCCACTACAGGTCCAAGGGACTAGCGGGTTTTGATACGCAGTATTTT; CDR3aa: CASSHYRSKGLAGFDTQYF
d_gene: NA; abundance: NA; j_gene: TRBJ2-1; v_gene: TRBV15; CDR3nt: TGTGCCACCAGCAGAGGGCTAGTGGACAATGAGCAGTTCTTC; CDR3aa: CATSRGLVDNEQFF
d_gene: TRBD1; abundance: NA; j_gene: TRBJ2-1; v_gene: TRBV19; CDR3nt: TGTGCCAGTACCGTTAGGGACAGGGCTCGAGATGAGCAGTTCTTC; CDR3aa: CASTVRDRARDEQFF
d_gene: TRBD1; abundance: NA; j_gene: TRBJ1-6; v_gene: TRBV6-6; CDR3nt: TGTGCCAGCAGCCAACAGGGGGCGGATAATTCACCCCTCCACTTT; CDR3aa: CASSQQGADNSPLHF
d_gene: TRBD1; abundance: NA; j_gene: TRBJ2-5; v_gene: TRBV29-1; CDR3nt: TGCAGCGTTGTGAGGGGGCATGAGACCCAGTACTTC; CDR3aa: CSVVRGHETQYF
d_gene: NA; abundance: NA; j_gene: TRBJ2-7; v_gene: TRBV28; CDR3nt: TGTGCCAGCATTAAACCGGGACTTAGGGAGCAGTACTTC; CDR3aa: CASIKPGLREQYF
d_gene: TRBD2; abundance: NA; j_gene: TRBJ2-2; v_gene: TRBV7-7; CDR3nt: TGTGCTAGCAGTCCGAGCGGGACGAACACCGGGGAGCTGTTTTTT; CDR3aa: CASSPSGTNTGELFF
d_gene: TRBD1; abundance: NA; j_gene: TRBJ2-1; v_gene: TRBV29-1; CDR3nt: TGCAGCGTCTTGCGTAGGGGGACAGGGTCTTTCAATGAGCAGTTCTTC; CDR3aa: CSVLRRGTGSFNEQFF
d_gene: NA; abundance: few; j_gene: TRBJ2-5; v_gene: TRBV5-8; CDR3nt: TGTGCCAGCAGCTTGTCCAGGGAAGAGACCCAGTACTTC; CDR3aa: CASSLSREETQYF
d_gene: TRBD1; abundance: NA; j_gene: TRBJ2-6; v_gene: TRBV9; CDR3nt: TGTGCCAGCAGCGGAGCGACAGGGGGCTTCTCTGGGGCCAACGTCCTGACTTTC; CDR3aa: CASSGATGGFSGANVLTF
d_gene: TRBD1; abundance: NA; j_gene: TRBJ1-1; v_gene: TRBV5-6; CDR3nt: TGTGCCAGCAGCTGGGGGACAGGGATGAACACTGAAGCTTTCTTT; CDR3aa: CASSWGTGMNTEAFF
d_gene: NA; abundance: few; j_gene: TRBJ2-3; v_gene: TRBV4-2; CDR3nt: TGTGCCAGCAGCCAAGGAGGTGATACGCAGTATTTT; CDR3aa: CASSQGGDTQYF
d_gene: TRBD1; abundance: NA; j_gene: TRBJ1-3; v_gene: TRBV9; CDR3nt: TGTGCCAGCAGCGAGAGCACAGGGGGGGACACCATATATTTT; CDR3aa: CASSESTGGDTIYF
d_gene: TRBD2; abundance: NA; j_gene: TRBJ2-3; v_gene: TRBV5-1; CDR3nt: TGCGCCAGCAGAAGGATAGCGGGAGGGCCCAGCACAGATACGCAGTATTTT; CDR3aa: CASRRIAGGPSTDTQYF
d_gene: NA; abundance: NA; j_gene: TRBJ2-7; v_gene: TRBV21-1; CDR3nt: TGTGCCAGCACCCCGGATCGGACAGGGGACATTACAGGGTACGAGCAGTACTTC; CDR3aa: CASTPDRTGDITGYEQYF
d_gene: NA; abundance: NA; j_gene: TRBJ2-4; v_gene: TRBV28; CDR3nt: TGTGCCAGCAGCCCCTCGGGCGGGTCAGGAAACATTCAGTACTTC; CDR3aa: CASSPSGGSGNIQYF
d_gene: NA; abundance: NA; j_gene: TRBJ2-2; v_gene: TRBV5-5; CDR3nt: TGTGCCAGCAGCTCATATGCGGGGACGGGGGGGGAGCTGTTTTTT; CDR3aa: CASSSYAGTGGELFF
d_gene: NA; abundance: NA; j_gene: TRBJ2-7; v_gene: TRBV19; CDR3nt: TGTGCCAGTAGTCCTCGCGAGGTCTCCTACGAGCAGTACTTC; CDR3aa: CASSPREVSYEQYF
d_gene: NA; abundance: NA; j_gene: TRBJ1-1; v_gene: TRBV30; CDR3nt: TGTGCCTGGAGATTCGGGGGGAACACTGAAGCCTTCTTT; CDR3aa: CAWRFGGNTEAFF
d_gene: TRBD1; abundance: NA; j_gene: TRBJ2-7; v_gene: TRBV27; CDR3nt: TGTGCCAGCAGTCTGACAGGGGGGCTGTACGAGCAGTACTTC; CDR3aa: CASSLTGGLYEQYF
d_gene: NA; abundance: once; j_gene: TRBJ2-2; v_gene: TRBV9; CDR3nt: TGTGCCAGCAGCCCCCGGCAGGGGTGGACCGGGGAGCTGTTTTTT; CDR3aa: CASSPRQGWTGELFF
d_gene: TRBD1; abundance: NA; j_gene: TRBJ1-1; v_gene: TRBV29-1; CDR3nt: TGCAGCGTTGAAGGCTTACAGGGGACAAGAGCTTTCTTT; CDR3aa: CSVEGLQGTRAFF
d_gene: TRBD2; abundance: NA; j_gene: TRBJ2-1; v_gene: TRBV28; CDR3nt: TGTGCCAGCAGTTTTGTAGCGGGAGACAATGAGCAGTTCTTC; CDR3aa: CASSFVAGDNEQFF
d_gene: TRBD1; abundance: NA; j_gene: TRBJ2-5; v_gene: TRBV10-3; CDR3nt: TGTGCCATCAGCACACCGGGACAGAAAGAGACCCAGTACTTC; CDR3aa: CAISTPGQKETQYF
d_gene: TRBD1; abundance: NA; j_gene: TRBJ1-1; v_gene: TRBV2; CDR3nt: TGTGCCAGCAGGAGGACAGGGGGCTGGAACACTGAAGCTTTCTTT; CDR3aa: CASRRTGGWNTEAFF
d_gene: TRBD2; abundance: NA; j_gene: TRBJ2-2; v_gene: TRBV10-2; CDR3nt: TGCGCCAGCAGTGCTTCTAGCGGGAGATCCGGGGAGCTGTTTTTT; CDR3aa: CASSASSGRSGELFF
d_gene: TRBD1; abundance: NA; j_gene: TRBJ1-2; v_gene: TRBV5-1; CDR3nt: TGCGCCAGCAGCTTGGATTGGACAGGGGATCATGGCTACACCTTC; CDR3aa: CASSLDWTGDHGYTF
d_gene: NA; abundance: NA; j_gene: TRBJ2-7; v_gene: TRBV27; CDR3nt: TGTGCCAGCAGTTTTGGCGGGGCTACAGAGCAGTGGTACTTC; CDR3aa: CASSFGGATEQWYF
d_gene: NA; abundance: NA; j_gene: TRBJ1-1; v_gene: TRBV7-2; CDR3nt: TGTGCCAGCAGCTTACGCGTGTTTGAAGCTTTCTTT; CDR3aa: CASSLRVFEAFF
d_gene: NA; abundance: NA; j_gene: TRBJ2-3; v_gene: TRBV5-1; CDR3nt: TGCGCCAGCAGCCCTGCGGGACGCCCGTCGGATACGCAGTATTTT; CDR3aa: CASSPAGRPSDTQYF
d_gene: TRBD2; abundance: NA; j_gene: TRBJ2-7; v_gene: TRBV13; CDR3nt: TGTGCCAGCAGCTTCCCGGAGCGGGAGGACTACGAGCAGTACTTC; CDR3aa: CASSFPEREDYEQYF
d_gene: TRBD1; abundance: NA; j_gene: TRBJ2-7; v_gene: TRBV4-3; CDR3nt: TGCGCCAGCAGCCCCGGGACAGGGACCTACGAGCAGTACTTC; CDR3aa: CASSPGTGTYEQYF
d_gene: TRBD2; abundance: NA; j_gene: TRBJ2-3; v_gene: TRBV9; CDR3nt: TGTGCCAGCAGCCCGTACCAAGCGGGGGAAACAGATACGCAGTATTTT; CDR3aa: CASSPYQAGETDTQYF
d_gene: TRBD1; abundance: NA; j_gene: TRBJ1-1; v_gene: TRBV4-2; CDR3nt: TGTGCCAGCAGCCACGCAATGGGGAGGGGACAGGGGGATACTGAAGCTTTCTTT; CDR3aa: CASSHAMGRGQGDTEAFF